What follows is one T cell receptor (beta chain) and its context. No antigen is known for it. It was with 60 Vbeta and 13 Jbeta primers that the PCR ran. Clones were read by immunoSEQ multiplex PCR, and TCRdb kept only the in-frame ones, dropping some. The repertoire holds approximately 200,000 clones, approximately 84% seen once, with 4.5% to 7.5% in the top ten. The entry originates in a study of cytomegalovirus exposure and HLA in healthy donors. Overall study context: As an earlier analysis found, 150 million to 200 million T cells yielded around 110 million unique TCR beta sequences.

Study results and limitations: CMV serostatus was the sole immune exposure data available.

V dropped 6 bases and J dropped 3 bases, with 11 bases sitting between them. This CDR3 contains 13 residues. Germline CDR1 SGHVS, CDR2 FNYEAQ. This sequence joins TRBV7-6 and TRBJ1-1, with D perhaps matching TRBD1 (6 bases). This sequence was found in a woman in her thirties in good health and CMV-seropositive. The source material was PBMCs. The DNA of the CDR3 is TGTGCCAGCAGTACAGGGCCGGACACTGAAGCTTTCTTT. Amino acid sequence: CASSTGPDTEAFF.